The clone carrying this T cell receptor (beta chain) was seen once. Its antigen remains unidentified. The data originate from a study of cytomegalovirus exposure and HLA in healthy donors. Study outcomes and limitations: Most CMV-associated TCR beta chains appeared HLA-restricted in a later analysis. V segments that were indistinguishable, TRBV6-2 and TRBV6-3 among them, were omitted from analysis. Later analysis associated a missense DCLRE1C variant with TCR beta V- and J-gene trimming.

Germline CDR1 and CDR2: DFQATT and SNEGSKA (reference sequence). The CDR3 has 11 residues. Trimming shortened V by 3 bases and J by 7 bases, and 7 bases separated the two germline ends. The PCR had 60 Vbeta and 13 Jbeta primers. The authors' processing: Per a later analysis, the number of unique TCR beta chains was some 75 million, of which roughly 10 million were shared. Sequencing used immunoSEQ multiplex PCR; TCRdb keeps in-frame clones, though not all of them. From that table come the V and J calls and clone size; the DNA was used to work out D and trimming. The repertoire holds around 220,000 clones, with roughly 75% as singletons.

The specimen sequenced was PBMCs. The chain is built from TRBV20-1 and TRBJ2-1; D is unclear. This receptor was obtained from a woman aged 25 to 39 in good health and CMV-seronegative. The CDR3 loop is CSASPGNEQFF. CDR3 nucleotides: TGCAGTGCTAGTCCAGGAAATGAGCAGTTCTTC.